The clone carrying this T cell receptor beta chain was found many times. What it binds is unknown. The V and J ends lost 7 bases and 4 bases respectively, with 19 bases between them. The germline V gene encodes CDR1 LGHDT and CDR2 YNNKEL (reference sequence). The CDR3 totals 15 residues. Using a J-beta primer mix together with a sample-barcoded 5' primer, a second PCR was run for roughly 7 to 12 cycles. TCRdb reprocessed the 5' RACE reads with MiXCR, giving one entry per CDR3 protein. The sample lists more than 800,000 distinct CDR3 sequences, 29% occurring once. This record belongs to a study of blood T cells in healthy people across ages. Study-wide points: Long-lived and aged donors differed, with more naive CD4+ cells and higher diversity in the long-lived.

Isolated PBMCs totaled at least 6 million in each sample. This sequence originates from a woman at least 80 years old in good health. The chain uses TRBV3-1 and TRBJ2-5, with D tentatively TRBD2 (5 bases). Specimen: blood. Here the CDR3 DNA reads TGTGCCAGCAAGCCCCAAACGAGGGTTGGAGAGACCCAGTACTTC. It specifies CASKPQTRVGETQYF.